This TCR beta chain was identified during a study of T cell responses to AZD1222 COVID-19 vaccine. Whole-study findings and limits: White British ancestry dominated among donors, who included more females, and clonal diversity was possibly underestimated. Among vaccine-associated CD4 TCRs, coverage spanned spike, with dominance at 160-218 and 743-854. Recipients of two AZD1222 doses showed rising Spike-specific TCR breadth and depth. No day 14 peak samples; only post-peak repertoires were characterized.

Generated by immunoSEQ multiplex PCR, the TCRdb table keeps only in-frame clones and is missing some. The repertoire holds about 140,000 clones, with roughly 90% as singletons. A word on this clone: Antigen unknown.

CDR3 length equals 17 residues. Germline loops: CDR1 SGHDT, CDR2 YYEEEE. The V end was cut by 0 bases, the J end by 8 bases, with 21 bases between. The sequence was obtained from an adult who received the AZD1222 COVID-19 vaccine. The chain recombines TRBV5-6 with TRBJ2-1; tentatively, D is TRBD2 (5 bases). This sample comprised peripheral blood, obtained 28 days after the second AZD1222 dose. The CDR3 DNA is TGTGCCAGCAGCTTGGCCTGGCGGGTCGGAAGTCTTCATGAGCAGTTCTTC. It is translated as CASSLAWRVGSLHEQFF.